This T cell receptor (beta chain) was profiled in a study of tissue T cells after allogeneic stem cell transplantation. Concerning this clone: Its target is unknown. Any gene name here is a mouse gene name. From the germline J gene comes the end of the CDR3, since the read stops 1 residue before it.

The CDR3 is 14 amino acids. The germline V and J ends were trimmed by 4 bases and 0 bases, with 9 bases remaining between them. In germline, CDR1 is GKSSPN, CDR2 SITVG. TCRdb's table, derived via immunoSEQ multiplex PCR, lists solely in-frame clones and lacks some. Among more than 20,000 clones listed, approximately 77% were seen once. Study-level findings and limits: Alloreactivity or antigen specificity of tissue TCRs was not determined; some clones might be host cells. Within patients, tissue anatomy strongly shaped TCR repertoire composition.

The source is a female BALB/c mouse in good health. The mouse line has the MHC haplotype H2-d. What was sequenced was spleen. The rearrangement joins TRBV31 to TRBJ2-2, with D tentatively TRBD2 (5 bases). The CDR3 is CAWIWESNTGQLYF. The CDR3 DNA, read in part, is TGTGCCTGGATCTGGGAGTCAAACACCGGGCAGCTCTAC.